These 7 T cell receptor beta chains were sequenced from one sample in a study of T cell repertoires in cytomegalovirus infection. A single record per CDR3 protein comes from TCRdb applying MiXCR to the reads. Of some 500,000 distinct CDR3 sequences in the sample, about 39% are singletons; the top ten hold 48%. Their specific antigens are unknown. The sample consisted of cultured PBMCs, taken from culture after CMV antigen stimulation. The receptors come from a human donor in good health (CMV status not recorded). Some clones in this sample may be carry-over from other donors' samples.

The chain recombines TRBV10-3 with TRBJ2-3; D may be TRBD2 (5 bases). The CDR3 covers 13 residues. Germline CDR1 reads ENHRY; CDR2 reads SYGVKD. V lost 7 bases and J 0 bases, leaving 8 bases between the germline ends. CDR3 sequence reads: CAITPGSTDTQYF. CDR3 in DNA: TGTGCCATCACCCCGGGGAGCACAGATACGCAGTATTTT.

The gene calls are TRBV3-1 and TRBJ2-1; 14 bases align to TRBD2. Trimming removed 1 base from V and 10 bases from J; junction bases left unmatched: 3. Germline CDR1 LGHDT, CDR2 YNNKEL (reference sequence). This CDR3 has 15 residues. The CDR3 loop is CASSQGLAGGPEQFF. CDR3 nucleotides: TGTGCCAGCAGCCAAGGACTAGCGGGAGGGCCGGAGCAGTTCTTC.

The chain couples TRBV29-1 to TRBJ1-2; D call uncertain. The CDR3 loop spans 13 amino acids. Germline lookup yields CDR1 SQVTM and CDR2 ANQGSEA. Trimming removed 4 bases at V and 4 bases at J, with 13 bases between. Here the CDR3 reads CSVGIGEGYGYTF. CDR3 sequence (DNA): TGCAGCGTTGGGATCGGGGAAGGCTATGGCTACACCTTC.

CDR3 DNA sequence: TGTGCCAGCAGCCCCCCCAGGGGGAGGGACAATCAGCCCCAGCATTTT. It yields the protein CASSPPRGRDNQPQHF. This rearrangement joins TRBV7-6 to TRBJ1-5, with 7 bases aligning to TRBD1. The CDR3 loop spans 16 amino acids. Germline assignment: CDR1 SGHVS and CDR2 FNYEAQ. V trimming: 5 bases; J trimming: 3 bases; junction bases outside the gene matches: 10.

The rearrangement uses TRBV6-1 and TRBJ2-7; a weak D match, TRBD1 (6 bases). CDR1 and CDR2 from the germline V gene are MNHNS and SASEGT. The ends were cut back, 6 bases at V and 3 bases at J, with 12 bases in the middle. This CDR3 is 13 amino acids long. Here the CDR3 DNA reads TGTGCCAGCAGAGACGGACAGCGCTACGAGCAGTACTTC. This codes for CASRDGQRYEQYF.

The J gene is TRBJ2-7, the V gene TRBV7-2; 8 positions match TRBD2. V dropped 2 bases and J dropped 5; count of bases not matched to a gene: 5. This CDR3 has 14 residues. Germline loops: CDR1 SGHTA, CDR2 FQGNSA. CDR3 sequence reads: CASSLRSGGHEQYF. The CDR3 coding sequence is TGTGCCAGCAGCTTAAGGTCGGGGGGGCACGAGCAGTACTTC.

This sequence joins TRBV19 and TRBJ2-5; the match to TRBD2 covers 9 bases. Germline loops: CDR1 LNHDA, CDR2 SQIVND (reference sequence). V was clipped by 7 bases and J by 2 bases; unmatched bases: 5. This CDR3 contains 14 residues. The CDR3 DNA is TGTGCCAGTAATAGCGGGAGTAGTCAAGAGACCCAGTACTTC. As protein: CASNSGSSQETQYF. The full variable domain, its missing parts supplied by reference TRBV19 and TRBJ2-5, is DGGITQSPKYLFRKEGQNVTLSCEQNLNHDAMYWYRQDPGQGLRLIYYSQIVNDFQKGDIAEGYSVSREKKESFPLTVTSAQKNPTAFYLCASNSGSSQETQYFGPGTRLLVL.